Listed below are T cell receptor beta chains from one sample, sequenced in a study of radiotherapy plus CTLA-4 blockade in lung cancer. Sequencing was performed with immunoSEQ multiplex PCR; in TCRdb, only in-frame clones are kept and a portion is missing. This repertoire shows about 77,000 clones, nearly 75% found once; its top ten account for around 10%. The sample here was peripheral blood, taken from a patient treated with radiotherapy plus ipilimumab. The receptors stem from a human donor with non-small cell lung cancer whose response to radiotherapy plus ipilimumab could not be evaluated. The CDR3 runs from the conserved cysteine through the conserved F or W.

V	J	CDR3
TRBV2	TRBJ2-7	CASSRLAGGPSHEQYF
TRBV5-1	TRBJ2-5	CASSWTSGNQGGTQYF
TRBV5-1	TRBJ2-3	CASSSTGDTQYF
TRBV7-2	TRBJ2-3	CASSLVGQGVDTQYF
TRBV4-1	TRBJ2-5	CASSRIRLARETQYF
TRBV28	TRBJ2-7	CASSFAGAVSYEQYF
TRBV7-7	TRBJ2-5	CASSPTGDFQETQYF
TRBV4-1	TRBJ2-7	CASSYSSGTAYEQYF
TRBV2	TRBJ1-5	CASRAPGTAYSNQPQHF
TRBV5-1	TRBJ2-3	CASSLGMGLTDTQYF
TRBV2	TRBJ1-1	CASSPAGLEAFF
TRBV7-9	TRBJ1-2	CASSATPPTQGVRNGYTF
TRBV29-1	TRBJ2-2	CSAGLAGFGTGELFF
TRBV9	TRBJ2-5	CASSPPGETQYF
TRBV11-2	TRBJ2-7	CASSSSLSYEQYF
TRBV4-3	TRBJ2-1	CASSFRTGDNEQFF
TRBV11-1	TRBJ1-5	CASSTSSNQPQHF
TRBV19	TRBJ1-5	CASSIDPGQGRGNQPQHF
TRBV6-6	TRBJ2-3	CASSYEGSGTTDTQYF
TRBV7-9	TRBJ2-5	CASSLVGRGIQETQYF